This T cell receptor (beta chain) was obtained from a study of T cells in Graves' hyperthyroidism and ophthalmopathy. This clonotype has ten or more counts. This CDR3 region has 16 residues. Trimming took 8 bases from V and 2 from J; bases not matched to a gene: 7. Germline CDR1 and CDR2: SNHLY and FYNNEI. Authors of the study amplified TCR beta CDR3 regions from RNA transcripts. Primed by the HTBI set, a first-round RT-PCR was run on the TCR CDR3. TCRdb re-analysed the multiplex PCR reads in MiXCR, keeping a single row per CDR3 protein. The sample has around 420,000 distinct CDR3 sequences, around 13% seen once; the top ten hold roughly 4.8%.

The sequence was collected from a woman younger than 35 with Graves' hyperthyroidism. Sample: blood. J is TRBJ1-4 and V is TRBV2, with 11 bases that match TRBD1. The DNA for the CDR3 is TGTGCCAGCGGGGACAGGGGGGGGCAGACTAATGAAAAACTGTTTTTT. It is translated as CASGDRGGQTNEKLFF.